This TCR beta chain derives from a study of blood T cell repertoires in COVID-19. For the study at large: Researchers got acute and convalescent COVID-19 samples from the United States, Italy and Spain. PBMCs, B-cell-depleted T cells, or T cells were the source of the cDNA or gDNA that made up the material.

As originally analysed: Reference gene primer amplification gave nucleated cell count estimates. Using immunoSEQ multiplex PCR, the repertoire was profiled, and TCRdb retains in-frame clones only, with some absent. V and J calls plus clone size are reproduced from that table; the DNA served to infer D and trimming. The sample lists 150,000 to 200,000 clones; more than 75% were seen once. The CDR3 runs to 19 residues. Trimming cost V 10 bases and J 0 bases; bases outside gene matches: 15. Germline V gene data show CDR1 as MNHEY and CDR2 as SMNVEV (reference sequence). Input material: peripheral blood. The clonotype originates from a human donor in a cohort sampled during active COVID-19. J is TRBJ2-1 and V is TRBV27; 13 bases fit TRBD2. The DNA for the CDR3 is TGTGCCACCGCGACCCTGACTAGCGGGAGGCCGAGCTCCTACAATGAGCAGTTCTTC. It translates to CATATLTSGRPSSYNEQFF.